This T cell receptor beta chain was obtained from a study of blood T cells in healthy people across ages. Study observations and caveats: Naive CD4+ cell counts and diversity both ran higher in long-lived than in aged donors.

Alongside a J-beta primer mix, a sample-barcoded 5' primer served in a second PCR lasting about 7 to 12 cycles. TCRdb re-called the 5' RACE reads through MiXCR, storing one row per CDR3 protein. The repertoire has 500,000 to 650,000 distinct CDR3 sequences, roughly a quarter of them found once; the top ten carry approximately 4%. Every sample yielded at least 6 million isolated PBMCs. With V trimmed by 4 bases and J by 3 bases, 13 bases remained unmatched. The length of the CDR3 is 16 residues. CDR1 and CDR2 (germline): DFQATT, SNEGSKA (reference sequence). On this clonotype: Its matching antigen is unknown.

The data were also submitted as part of a second study, on T cells of mothers and their children. As that report states: The study sampled a few healthy Caucasian mothers and their six children.

The sequenced sample was blood. The sequence derives from a boy aged 2 to 10 in good health. The chain couples TRBV20-1 to TRBJ1-2; 8 nucleotides line up with TRBD1. The CDR3 region is CSAIDRGPAQYYGYTF. The DNA for the CDR3 is TGCAGTGCTATCGACAGGGGTCCTGCTCAGTACTATGGCTACACCTTC.